This TCR beta chain was sequenced in a study of blood T cell repertoires in COVID-19. Study in general: The analysed material was cDNA or gDNA that came from T cells, B-cell-depleted T cells, or PBMCs.

Sequenced by immunoSEQ multiplex PCR; TCRdb stores in-frame clones only, minus some. The sample consists of 57,000 or so clones, about 82% of them appearing once. Germline V gene lookup returns CDR1 SEHNR and CDR2 FQNEAQ (reference sequence). The CDR3 loop spans 14 amino acids. V was clipped by 8 bases and J by 1 base, with 14 bases between them. This chain uses TRBV7-9 with TRBJ1-1, with D maybe TRBD1 (5 bases). The receptor was isolated from a man aged 65-85 years with acute or convalescent COVID-19. Specimen: peripheral blood. CDR3 nucleotides: TGTGCCAGCTTGGATTGGGGGGGGAACACTGAAGCTTTCTTT. Encoded protein: CASLDWGGNTEAFF.